Listed here are 31 T cell receptor beta chains from one sample, sequenced in a study of preoperative IRX-2 immunotherapy in early breast cancer. Data came from immunoSEQ multiplex PCR; TCRdb stores just in-frame clones and leaves some out. The table lists 20,000 to 30,000 clones, roughly four fifths of them singletons. Treatment of the sample: preoperative locoregional IRX-2 cytokine immunotherapy. Material: lymph node tissue, obtained after IRX-2 immunotherapy. Receptors were obtained from a human donor with breast cancer.

This clone occurred once. The chain employs TRBV6-8 and TRBJ2-3, with a weak D call TRBD2 (5 bases). CDR3 length: 13 residues. The V end was cut by 6 bases, the J end by 5 bases, with 12 bases between. Germline V gene lookup returns CDR1 MNHGY and CDR2 SAAAGT. The CDR3 spells CASSRSGRDTQYF. Written as DNA, the CDR3 is TGTGCCAGCAGCCGCTCGGGGAGAGATACGCAGTATTTT.

The chain is built from TRBV23-1 and TRBJ2-1; D remains ambiguous. TRBV23-1 is an ORF; its function is uncertain. Trimming removed 6 bases from V and 4 bases from J, with 10 bases in between. This CDR3 has 13 amino acids. The CDR3 loop reads CASSLDPYNEQFF. CDR3 sequence (DNA): TGCGCCAGCAGCTTGGACCCGTACAATGAGCAGTTCTTC.

The chain is built from TRBV19 and TRBJ1-1; D is ambiguous. V lost 4 bases and J lost 5, with 14 bases in between. The V gene's germline CDR1 is LNHDA and CDR2 SQIVND (reference sequence). There are 14 residues in the CDR3. CDR3 DNA sequence: TGTGCCAGTAGTAAACTGACCATGGGGACTGAAGCTTTCTTT. Translated, it gives CASSKLTMGTEAFF.

This chain uses TRBV11-3 with TRBJ2-2; possibly TRBD1 for D (6 bases). The CDR3 has 17 residues. Trimming shortened V by 1 base and J by 8 bases, and 20 bases separated the two germline ends. CDR1 SGHNT and CDR2 YENEEA come from the germline V gene. CDR3 coding DNA: TGTGCCAGCAGCTTAGTTACCCCCCGACAGGCAGCGGGGGAGCTGTTTTTT. It is translated as CASSLVTPRQAAGELFF.

The chain links TRBV1 to TRBJ2-3; the table's TRBD2 call for D was not verified on the DNA. TRBV1 is tagged as a pseudogene. This CDR3 region has 15 residues. CDR3 coding DNA: TGCACCAGCAGCCGGACTAGCGGGATGACAGATACGCAGTATTTT. Amino acids: CTSSRTSGMTDTQYF.

V is TRBV11-3 and J is TRBJ2-7; 9 positions agree with TRBD2. Germline V CDR1 and CDR2: SGHNT, YENEEA. V dropped 3 bases and J dropped 2; count of bases not matched to a gene: 17. This CDR3 comprises 19 residues. CDR3 DNA: TGTGCCAGCAGCTTGTCCTTTAAATTAGCGGGAGAGGCCCCCTACGAGCAGTACTTC. As protein: CASSLSFKLAGEAPYEQYF. Supplemented by reference TRBV11-3 and TRBJ2-7, the full variable domain reads EAGVVQSPRYKIIEKKQPVAFWCNPISGHNTLYWYLQNLGQGPELLIRYENEEAVDDSQLPKDRFSAERLKGVDSTLKIQPAELGDSAVYLCASSLSFKLAGEAPYEQYFGPGTRLTVT.

The V call is TRBV10-2, the J call TRBJ2-2; unclear D gene. CDR1 is WSHSY and CDR2 is SAAADI in the germline V gene. Trimming removed 0 bases at V and 6 bases at J, with 8 bases between. The CDR3 loop spans 14 amino acids. CDR3 nucleotide sequence: TGCGCCAGCAGTGAGTCCGGAAGGGCCGGGGAGCTGTTTTTT. This translates into CASSESGRAGELFF.

The CDR3 region has the DNA TGTGCCAGCAGCCAAGATAATAGCGGGAGCACAGATACGCAGTATTTT. Amino acid sequence: CASSQDNSGSTDTQYF. The genes are TRBV4-2 and TRBJ2-3; 7 bases are shared with TRBD2. After removal of 0 bases from V and 0 bases from J, the junction contained 3 bases not matched to a gene. CDR3 size: 16 residues. Germline V gives CDR1 LGHNA, CDR2 YNFKEQ.

The chain combines TRBV28 with TRBJ2-7; TRBD1 matches at 7 bases. The CDR3 is 15 residues long. The ends lost 6 bases at V and 0 bases at J; junction bases unmatched: 8. The germline CDR1 and CDR2 sequences are MDHEN and SYDVKM. For the CDR3, the DNA is TGTGCCAGCAGCCCGGGACAGATCAGCTCCTACGAGCAGTACTTC. It codes for CASSPGQISSYEQYF.

The gene calls are TRBV18 and TRBJ2-1; 14 nucleotides align to TRBD2. With V trimmed by 5 bases and J by 0 bases, 9 bases remained unmatched. CDR1 and CDR2 (germline): KGHSH, LQKENI. This CDR3 is built from 19 residues. The CDR3 is CASSIGTSGRPLSYNEQFF. Written as DNA, the CDR3 is TGTGCCAGCTCAATTGGGACTAGCGGGAGACCCCTCTCCTACAATGAGCAGTTCTTC.

V usage is TRBV7-4 and J usage is TRBJ2-1, with 7 nucleotides matching TRBD2. V was clipped by 4 bases and J by 6 bases; unmatched bases: 9. Germline V lookup: CDR1 SGHVT, CDR2 SQSDAQ. The CDR3 runs 15 residues. CDR3 coding DNA: TGTGCCAGCAGCTCTCCCGCGGGAGTTAGCAATGAGCAGTTCTTC. This gives the protein CASSSPAGVSNEQFF.

The V call is TRBV19, the J call TRBJ1-2; the match to TRBD1 covers 8 bases. The CDR3 has 14 amino acids. V lost 3 bases to trimming and J lost 7 bases; unmatched junction nucleotides: 7. CDR1 is LNHDA and CDR2 is SQIVND in the germline V gene (reference sequence). CDR3 loop: CASSIRQGSSGYTF. In nucleotides, the CDR3 is TGTGCCAGTAGTATTCGACAGGGGTCCAGTGGCTACACCTTC.

The V gene is TRBV10-3, the J gene TRBJ1-1, with D possibly being TRBD1 (5 bases). This CDR3 has 14 residues. Trimming shortened V by 0 bases and J by 5 bases, and 10 bases separated the two germline ends. The germline V gene has CDR1 ENHRY and CDR2 SYGVKD. The CDR3 protein is CAISESTGRTEAFF. The CDR3 DNA is TGTGCCATCAGTGAGTCGACGGGACGGACTGAAGCTTTCTTT.

This CDR3 is CASSLSWGSSYNEQFF. CDR3 sequence (DNA): TGTGCCAGCTCACTGTCTTGGGGGAGCTCCTACAATGAGCAGTTCTTC. The chain carries TRBV18 and TRBJ2-1; D is possibly TRBD1 or TRBD2 (5 bases each). CDR1 and CDR2 (germline): KGHSH, LQKENI. The CDR3 runs to 16 residues. V lost 4 bases to trimming and J lost 0 bases, with 13 bases between them.

This sequence joins TRBV19 and TRBJ2-7, with 9 bases that match TRBD1. The CDR3 length is 13 residues. The ends lost 6 bases at V and 3 bases at J; junction bases unmatched: 3. Germline CDR1 and CDR2: LNHDA and SQIVND (reference sequence). The CDR3 loop is CASSQDRGYEQYF. The CDR3 nucleotides are TGTGCCAGTAGCCAGGACAGGGGCTACGAGCAGTACTTC.

This chain links TRBV5-1 with TRBJ2-3, with 14 bases matching TRBD2. This CDR3 is 16 amino acids long. CDR1 SGHRS and CDR2 YFSETQ come from the germline V gene. After removal of 4 bases from V and 3 bases from J, the junction contained 4 bases not matched to a gene. The CDR3 loop reads CASSRRLAGGTDTQYF. The CDR3 DNA sequence: TGCGCCAGCAGCCGACGACTAGCGGGAGGGACAGATACGCAGTATTTT.

The chain employs TRBV11-3 and TRBJ2-2, with 10 bases fitting TRBD2. CDR1 and CDR2 (germline): SGHNT, YENEEA. V lost 5 bases to trimming and J lost 3 bases; unmatched junction nucleotides: 6. The length of the CDR3 is 16 residues. CDR3 bases: TGTGCCAGCAGCCCGGGGACTAGCGCCGACACCGGGGAGCTGTTTTTT. It specifies CASSPGTSADTGELFF.

This clone has only a few counts. J is TRBJ2-3 and V is TRBV11-3, with D perhaps matching TRBD2 (7 bases). This CDR3 region has 16 residues. CDR1 is SGHNT, CDR2 YENEEA, per germline. Trimming stripped 1 base from V and 2 bases from J, with 13 bases between. The CDR3 nucleotides are TGTGCCAGCAGCTTAGTGGGGGGGCGAGACACAGATACGCAGTATTTT. Translating gives CASSLVGGRDTDTQYF.

J is TRBJ2-3 and V is TRBV7-7, with TRBD2 matching 8 bases. The J segment lost 5 bases and the V segment lost 5 bases, leaving 15 bases of the junction unmatched. The CDR3 is 17 amino acids. In germline, CDR1 is SSHAT, CDR2 FNYEAQ (reference sequence). This CDR3 reads CASSKGFFREGGDTQYF. CDR3 nucleotide sequence: TGTGCCAGCAGCAAGGGGTTTTTCCGGGAGGGGGGAGATACGCAGTATTTT.

The chain has TRBV21-1 and TRBJ2-7; the table gives TRBD1 as D, unverified against the DNA. TRBV21-1 is labeled a pseudogene. The CDR3 is made up of 12 amino acids. CDR3 in amino acids: CASTPQAYEQYF. CDR3 coding DNA: TGTGCCAGCACCCCACAGGCCTACGAGCAGTACTTC.

The V call is TRBV11-1, the J call TRBJ2-7; 10 bases line up with TRBD2. The junction had 8 bases not matched to a gene; V was cut back by 5 bases and J by 4 bases. Germline V gene sequence: CDR1 SGHAT, CDR2 FQDESV (reference sequence). There are 15 residues in the CDR3. CDR3 protein: CASSPVAGGTYEQYF. The CDR3 DNA is TGTGCCAGCAGCCCGGTAGCGGGAGGTACGTACGAGCAGTACTTC.

This CDR3 reads CASSLGTGFPNEQFF. CDR3 bases: TGTGCCAGCAGCTTGGGGACAGGGTTTCCCAATGAGCAGTTCTTC. V is TRBV11-3 and J is TRBJ2-1, with 9 bases lining up with TRBD1. CDR3 length: 15 residues. With 3 bases clipped from V and 6 bases from J, the junction kept 6 bases outside the gene matches. Germline values: CDR1 SGHNT, CDR2 YENEEA. The full variable domain, in which reference TRBV11-3 and TRBJ2-1 provide the parts outside the CDR3, is EAGVVQSPRYKIIEKKQPVAFWCNPISGHNTLYWYLQNLGQGPELLIRYENEEAVDDSQLPKDRFSAERLKGVDSTLKIQPAELGDSAVYLCASSLGTGFPNEQFFGPGTRLTVL.

This clone was detected only a few times. The chain combines TRBV30 with TRBJ1-3; D is unclear. From germline, CDR1 is GTSNPN and CDR2 SVGIG (reference sequence). V was shortened by 2 bases and J by 3 bases, with 5 bases between the two germline ends. The CDR3 runs 12 residues. DNA of the CDR3: TGTGCCTGGAGTCCGGATGGAAACACCATATATTTT. This encodes CAWSPDGNTIYF.

The V call is TRBV29-1, the J call TRBJ2-7; no firm D call. V was trimmed by 4 bases and J by 2 bases, leaving 9 bases between them. The CDR3 is made up of 12 amino acids. Germline CDR1 reads SQVTM; CDR2 reads ANQGSEA. The CDR3 nucleotides are TGCAGCGTTGTGGGATCAACCTACGAGCAGTACTTC. It yields the protein CSVVGSTYEQYF.

The chain joins TRBV4-1 to TRBJ1-1; 7 bases agree with TRBD1. The CDR3 is made up of 17 amino acids. The junction had 9 bases not matched to a gene; V was cut back by 0 bases and J by 2 bases. Looked up from germline, CDR1 is MGHRA and CDR2 is YSYEKL. DNA for the CDR3: TGCGCCAGCAGCCAAGACCTCCCCGGGACAGTAAACACTGAAGCTTTCTTT. Residues: CASSQDLPGTVNTEAFF.

The V call is TRBV6-8, the J call TRBJ2-6, with D hard to call. Per the germline V gene, CDR1 is MNHGY and CDR2 is SAAAGT. The length of the CDR3 is 14 residues. Trimming cost V 4 bases and J 0 bases, with 4 bases left between them. CDR3 protein: CASSSYSGANVLTF. The CDR3 DNA sequence: TGTGCCAGCAGTTCTTACTCTGGGGCCAACGTCCTGACTTTC.

CDR3 sequence reads: CASSPQGGAYEQYF. The CDR3 region has the DNA TGTGCCAGCAGCCCTCAGGGGGGGGCCTACGAGCAGTACTTC. V and J are TRBV7-7 and TRBJ2-7; either TRBD1 or TRBD2 may supply D (7 bases each). The CDR3 loop spans 14 amino acids. Germline V gene data show CDR1 as SSHAT and CDR2 as FNYEAQ (reference sequence). V was clipped by 5 bases and J by 2 bases, with 13 bases between them.

The rearrangement uses TRBV30 and TRBJ1-1; TRBD1 might be the D (5 bases). CDR3 length: 13 residues. V lost 4 bases and J 8 bases, leaving 17 bases between the germline ends. In germline, CDR1 is GTSNPN, CDR2 SVGIG (reference sequence). The CDR3, as DNA: TGTGCCTGGAAAATCCTAGGGGCTGCCGAAGCTTTCTTT. It translates to CAWKILGAAEAFF. Combining the CDR3 with reference TRBV30 and TRBJ1-1 gives the whole variable domain SQTIHQWPATLVQPVGSPLSLECTVEGTSNPNLYWYRQAAGRGLQLLFYSVGIGQISSEVPQNLSASRPQDRQFILSSKKLLLSDSGFYLCAWKILGAAEAFFGQGTRLTVV.

This rearrangement joins TRBV7-4 to TRBJ1-1, with unresolved D. The germline V and J ends were trimmed by 5 bases and 3 bases, with 10 bases remaining between them. CDR1 is SGHVT and CDR2 is SQSDAQ in the germline V gene. The CDR3 is made up of 13 amino acids. In nucleotides, the CDR3 is TGTGCCAGCAGCCCATCAGTGGACACTGAAGCTTTCTTT. Translating it yields CASSPSVDTEAFF.

Only a few counts were recorded for this clone. The CDR3 reads CASSPGFVKNIQYF. DNA for the CDR3: TGTGCCAGCAGCCCAGGGTTTGTCAAAAACATTCAGTACTTC. The chain joins TRBV14 to TRBJ2-4; possibly TRBD1 for D (5 bases). Germline values: CDR1 SGHDN, CDR2 FVKESK. The CDR3 length is 14 residues. Trimming pared 4 bases from V and 3 bases from J, leaving 10 bases between.

V usage is TRBV11-3 and J usage is TRBJ2-3, with D possibly being TRBD2 (7 bases). Trimming pared 5 bases from V and 4 bases from J, leaving 16 bases between. This CDR3 contains 15 residues. Germline V CDR1 and CDR2: SGHNT, YENEEA. The CDR3 DNA sequence: TGTGCCAGCAGCCGAGGGGGGAGGGATGCAGATACGCAGTATTTT. The encoded protein is CASSRGGRDADTQYF.